Below are 17 T cell receptor beta chains sequenced from a single sample in a study of tumor and adjacent non-tumor tissue in lung cancer. A modified ARM-PCR protocol with three rounds of nested PCR amplified TCRbeta. TCRdb reprocessed the multiplex PCR reads via MiXCR and lists one record per CDR3 protein. This table has some 73,000 distinct CDR3 sequences, more than 80% appearing once. RNA was extracted from bulk tissue without any cell sorting. More than 3 cm separated this lung sample from the edge of the tumor. Sequenced sample: distant non-tumor lung tissue. These receptors came from a man between 60 and 75 years old with non-small cell lung cancer.

With respect to this clonotype: The conserved phenylalanine or tryptophan is not found at the CDR3 terminus, so this likely reflects a read error. The chain carries TRBV11-2 and TRBJ2-5; a weak D match, TRBD1 (5 bases). Germline values: CDR1 SGHAT, CDR2 FQNNGV. The CDR3 consists of 13 residues. V gave up 6 bases and J gave up 5 bases, with 13 bases separating them. CDR3 DNA: TGTGCCAGCAGTTCTACAGGTGATGAGACCCAGTACTCC. This encodes CASSSTGDETQYS.

The chain uses TRBV12-5 and TRBJ2-1; 8 nucleotides line up with TRBD1. The CDR3 totals 13 residues. CDR1 is LGHNT, CDR2 FRNRAP, per germline. Unmatched junction bases numbered 8, after V lost 3 bases and J lost 13 bases. The CDR3 nucleotides are TGTGCTAGTGGTTTCGACAGGGGCAGTGACCAGTTCTTC. Translated, it gives CASGFDRGSDQFF.

This clonotype was counted a single time. A much larger clonotype is one base distant, so this may be a read error. This chain connects TRBV7-9 to TRBJ1-2, with TRBD1 as a possible D gene (5 bases). Germline V lookup: CDR1 SEHNR, CDR2 FQNEAQ (reference sequence). CDR3 size: 13 residues. V lost 5 bases and J 4 bases, leaving 11 bases between the germline ends. DNA of the CDR3: TGTGCCAGCAGCGCAGACAGCCGCTATGGCTACACCTTC. Residues: CASSADSRYGYTF.

As for this clonotype: The junction shows a germline mismatch at one end, possibly a read error. This rearrangement joins TRBV12-3 or TRBV12-4 to TRBJ1-5; D is ambiguous. The CDR3 is made up of 16 amino acids. CDR3 nucleotide sequence: TGTGCCAGCGGTTTGTGGGCTGCGAATATCAATCAGCCCCAGCATTTT. Amino acid sequence: CASGLWAANINQPQHF.

V and J are TRBV11-2 and TRBJ2-3; the match to TRBD2 covers 14 bases. Germline-derived CDR1 and CDR2 are SGHAT and FQNNGV. After removal of 7 bases from V and 0 bases from J, the junction contained 18 bases not matched to a gene. The CDR3 is 21 amino acids. The CDR3 loop reads CASTPLVWAWTSGRSTDTQYF. Here the CDR3 DNA reads TGTGCCAGCACTCCTTTAGTTTGGGCCTGGACTAGCGGGAGGAGCACAGATACGCAGTATTTT.

A word on this clonotype: One end of the junction does not line up with germline, which may come from a read error. The J gene is TRBJ2-1, the V gene TRBV6-2 or TRBV6-3; D may be TRBD1 (6 bases). CDR1 MNHEY and CDR2 SVGEGT come from the germline V gene. The CDR3 has 14 amino acids. The CDR3, as DNA: TGTGTCAGCACCGACCGGACAGCCCGCAATGAGTATTTCTTC. This gives the protein CVSTDRTARNEYFF.

Points on this clonotype: One end of the junction fails to match germline, which may point to a read error. V usage is TRBV28 and J usage is TRBJ2-5; D uncertain. This CDR3 is 12 amino acids long. Germline CDR1 MDHEN, CDR2 SYDVKM. CDR3 bases: TGTGCCAGCAGCCGGTCCGAAGAGATCCAGTACTTC. Its protein product is CASSRSEEIQYF.

V and J are TRBV5-5 and TRBJ2-1; a possible D gene is TRBD2 (6 bases). There are 15 residues in the CDR3. Germline V gene sequence: CDR1 SGHKS, CDR2 YYEKEE (reference sequence). Trimming left V 0 bases short and J 2 bases short, with 9 bases between. For the CDR3, the DNA is TGTGCCAGCAGCTTGGGGGGGGAGGCCTACAATGAGCAGTTCTTC. Encoded protein: CASSLGGEAYNEQFF. Complete variable domain (other parts from reference TRBV5-5 and TRBJ2-1): DAGVTQSPTHLIKTRGQQVTLRCSPISGHKSVSWYQQVLGQGPQFIFQYYEKEERGRGNFPDRFSARQFPNYSSELNVNALLLGDSALYLCASSLGGEAYNEQFFGPGTRLTVL.

With respect to this clonotype: Since a much larger clone is just one base distant, this may be a read error. V and J are TRBV6-5 and TRBJ1-4; perhaps TRBD1 as D (5 bases). The germline V gene encodes CDR1 MNHEY and CDR2 SVGAGI. This CDR3 contains 16 residues. The CDR3 DNA is TGTGACAGCAGTTCCCCAAGGGGAGATCAGGGTGAAAAACTGTTTTTT. This translates into CDSSSPRGDQGEKLFF.

The table lists this clonotype with many counts. The rearrangement joins TRBV28 to TRBJ1-5; TRBD1 is a possible D gene (6 bases). With 6 bases removed from V and 4 bases from J, the gap between germline ends came to 13 bases. CDR3 length: 14 residues. Germline V lookup: CDR1 MDHEN, CDR2 SYDVKM. The CDR3, as DNA: TGTGCCAGCAGCCCTCGGGACAAAAATCAGCCCCAGCATTTT. Translating it yields CASSPRDKNQPQHF.

This clonotype was counted only a few times. The conserved closing phenylalanine or tryptophan is absent in this CDR3, likely reflecting a read error. The chain employs TRBV20-1 and TRBJ1-1, with 9 bases that match TRBD1. This CDR3 is 13 amino acids long. From germline, CDR1 is DFQATT and CDR2 SNEGSKA (reference sequence). This CDR3 is CSAYRGPGTEAFY. For the CDR3, the DNA is TGTAGTGCCTACAGGGGGCCGGGCACTGAAGCTTTCTAT.

The CDR3 spells CSAARDATQETQYF. As DNA, the CDR3 is TGCAGTGCCGCACGGGACGCAACCCAAGAGACCCAGTACTTC. The chain carries TRBV20-1 and TRBJ2-5; D could derive from TRBD1 or TRBD2 (5 bases each). Trimming took off 6 bases at V and 1 base at J, with 15 bases between the two ends. The CDR3 extends over 14 amino acids. The germline CDR1 and CDR2 sequences are DFQATT and SNEGSKA (reference sequence).

Worth noting for this clonotype: One end of the junction is discordant with germline, which a read error may explain. The chain employs TRBV29-1 and TRBJ2-2; 10 nucleotides line up with TRBD1. Germline-derived CDR1 and CDR2 are SQVTM and ANQGSEA. This CDR3 is built from 14 residues. CDR3 DNA sequence: TGTAGCGCCCAGGACAGGGGGAGAACCGTGGAGCTGTTTTTT. The encoded protein is CSAQDRGRTVELFF.

CDR3 bases: TGTGCCAGCAGACCCTACCGACAGGGTACGCAGTATTTT. Its protein product is CASRPYRQGTQYF. The chain couples TRBV6-5 to TRBJ2-3, with 7 nucleotides matching TRBD1. From germline, CDR1 is MNHEY and CDR2 SVGAGI. J was trimmed by 8 bases and V by 6 bases; bases with no gene match: 8. The CDR3 runs 13 residues.

This clonotype was seen once. The missing conserved phenylalanine or tryptophan at the end of this CDR3 makes a read error likely. V is TRBV11-2 and J is TRBJ2-5, with D unclear. Germline-derived CDR1 and CDR2 are SGHAT and FQNNGV. CDR3 length equals 14 residues. The chain's CDR3 is CANSSGKVQETQYL. For the CDR3, the DNA is TGTGCCAACAGCTCTGGAAAGGTCCAAGAGACCCAGTACCTC.

Note on this clonotype: The CDR3 does not close with the conserved phenylalanine or tryptophan, likely indicating a read error. The chain employs TRBV11-2 and TRBJ2-5, with D unclear. The CDR3 is made up of 16 amino acids. V lost 4 bases to trimming and J lost 5 bases, with 20 bases between them. The germline CDR1 and CDR2 sequences are SGHAT and FQNNGV. The CDR3 DNA reads as TGTGCCAGCAGCTCCACAATGGTGCGGCCAAAGGAGACCCAGTACTCC. Translation: CASSSTMVRPKETQYS.

Points on this clonotype: The CDR3 carries no conserved terminal phenylalanine or tryptophan, so it likely arises from a read error. The chain couples TRBV4-3 to TRBJ2-6; the D gene is possibly TRBD1 (5 bases). CDR3 size: 16 residues. The germline V gene has CDR1 LGHNA and CDR2 YSLEER. The DNA for the CDR3 is TGCGCCAGCAGCCAAGAGGCGATGTCTGGGGCCATCGTCCTGACTCTC. Its translation is CASSQEAMSGAIVLTL.